The 32 T cell receptor beta chains below all came from one sample that was sequenced in a study of response to subunit inactivated influenza vaccine (dated by TCRdb to 2016 to 2019). Receptor amplification or capture employed RT-PCR. The sequencing machine was an Illumina HiSeq 2500. TCRdb passed the public sequencing reads through fastp at Q25 and MiXCR, retaining productive beta sequences. Every CDR3 protein is listed once, alongside the most common genes and DNA of its rows. This sample gives over 150,000 distinct CDR3 sequences in total; about 10% of them show up just once. The ten largest clones take up 35% to 40% of the sample. Sequenced here: CD8+ T cells sorted from PBMCs, sampled about 23 months after vaccination. These TCRs come from a man aged 45 to 70 who received an inactivated influenza vaccine. Donor details come from another sample of the same person, matched by shared clones.

The chain carries TRBV11-2 and TRBJ2-2; no definite D call. Germline lookup yields CDR1 SGHAT and CDR2 FQNNGV. The CDR3 has 12 residues. Trimming cost V 2 bases and J 6 bases, with 4 bases left between them. The CDR3, as DNA: TGTGCCAGCAGCTTAACGGCCGGGGAGCTGTTTTTT. Amino acid sequence: CASSLTAGELFF.

The rearrangement links TRBV4-1 to TRBJ1-1; tentatively, D is TRBD1 (6 bases). CDR1 and CDR2 (germline): MGHRA, YSYEKL. The CDR3 has 15 amino acids. V was pared by 1 base and J by 5 bases, with 14 bases between. In nucleotides, the CDR3 is TGCGCCAGCAGCCAAGTCGCGGGAGGGGGGACTGAAGCTTTCTTT. Its protein product is CASSQVAGGGTEAFF.

This clonotype was detected only a few times. The genes are TRBV27 and TRBJ2-7; D perhaps matches TRBD1 (7 bases). The V end lost 4 bases, the J end lost 4 bases, and 14 bases lay between the germline ends. Germline CDR1 and CDR2: MNHEY and SMNVEV (reference sequence). This CDR3 has 14 amino acids. In DNA, the CDR3 is TGTGCCAGCAGTTCAATGACAGGGAGGTACGAGCAGTACTTC. It translates to CASSSMTGRYEQYF.

This clonotype has just a few counts. V usage is TRBV4-3 and J usage is TRBJ2-2, with TRBD2 as a possible D gene (7 bases). CDR3 size: 17 residues. With 0 bases removed from V and 4 bases from J, the gap between germline ends came to 15 bases. Germline lookup yields CDR1 LGHNA and CDR2 YSLEER. CDR3 nucleotide sequence: TGCGCCAGCAGCCAAGATTTGGGGGGGCTGAGCACCGGGGAGCTGTTTTTT. Residues: CASSQDLGGLSTGELFF.

V gene TRBV12-3 or TRBV12-4 combines with J gene TRBJ2-4; D may be TRBD2 (5 bases). The ends were cut back, 5 bases at V and 7 bases at J, with 12 bases in the middle. The length of the CDR3 is 13 residues. In nucleotides, the CDR3 is TGTGCCAGCAGTCCTGGGCGGAGGAACATTCAGTACTTC. Its protein product is CASSPGRRNIQYF.

V is TRBV27 and J is TRBJ2-7, with 10 bases identical to TRBD2. The CDR3 loop spans 16 amino acids. The V segment lost 4 bases and the J segment 3 bases; nucleotides outside the gene matches: 9. Germline V gene sequence: CDR1 MNHEY, CDR2 SMNVEV (reference sequence). CDR3 region: CASSSGLAGVGYEQYF. The CDR3 DNA reads TGTGCCAGCAGTTCGGGGCTAGCGGGAGTGGGCTACGAGCAGTACTTC.

Only a few counts were recorded for this clonotype. The chain uses TRBV7-6 and TRBJ1-4, with D perhaps TRBD1 (6 bases). V gave up 6 bases and J gave up 12 bases, with 20 bases separating them. There are 14 residues in the CDR3. Germline CDR1 SGHVS, CDR2 FNYEAQ. This CDR3 is CASSPRSGEGELFF. The CDR3, as DNA: TGTGCCAGCAGTCCTCGGTCGGGCGAGGGGGAACTGTTTTTT.

At least ten counts were recorded for this clonotype. The chain has TRBV12-3 or TRBV12-4 and TRBJ2-3; 11 bases are shared with TRBD2. Unmatched junction bases numbered 3, after V lost 4 bases and J lost 0 bases. This CDR3 region has 16 residues. The CDR3 region has the DNA TGTGCCAGCAGTTCCCTAGCGGGGGGAAGCACAGATACGCAGTATTTT. Amino acid sequence: CASSSLAGGSTDTQYF.

There are a few counts of this clonotype. The V gene is TRBV12-3 or TRBV12-4, the J gene TRBJ1-6, with 7 bases identical to TRBD1. The CDR3 covers 18 residues. Losses at the gene ends were 6 bases for V and 0 bases for J; bases not matched to a gene: 11. CDR3 sequence: CASRATGDALSYNSPLHF. The CDR3 nucleotides read TGTGCCAGCAGGGCCACAGGGGACGCGCTCTCCTATAATTCACCCCTCCACTTT.

This clonotype has ten or more counts. This chain connects TRBV29-1 to TRBJ2-1, with 10 positions matching TRBD2. V gave up 8 bases and J gave up 4 bases; unmatched junction bases: 5. The CDR3 is made up of 13 amino acids. Germline V gene lookup returns CDR1 SQVTM and CDR2 ANQGSEA. CDR3 sequence: CSLAGGPYNEQFF. The CDR3 nucleotides are TGCAGCTTAGCGGGAGGTCCTTACAATGAGCAGTTCTTC.

The rearrangement links TRBV20-1 to TRBJ2-5; D perhaps matches TRBD2 (5 bases). The CDR3 runs to 12 residues. The germline CDR1 and CDR2 sequences are DFQATT and SNEGSKA (reference sequence). Written as DNA, the CDR3 is TGCAGCGACCCCCCCGGAGGAGAGACCCAGTACTTC. Amino acids: CSDPPGGETQYF.

This clonotype was seen only a few times. The V gene is TRBV27, the J gene TRBJ1-1; D might be TRBD1 (5 bases). V shed 6 bases and J shed 5 bases, with 13 bases lying between them. Germline loops: CDR1 MNHEY, CDR2 SMNVEV (reference sequence). The CDR3 is 13 residues long. The CDR3 DNA reads as TGTGCCAGCAGCTTAGGGGTTCAGACTGAAGCTTTCTTT. This gives the protein CASSLGVQTEAFF.

This clonotype was seen repeatedly, ten times or more. V is TRBV9 and J is TRBJ2-3; no reliable D call. The CDR3 runs to 15 residues. The V gene lost 1 base and the J gene lost 0 bases, with 9 bases spanning the gap. Germline V CDR1 and CDR2: SGDLS, YYNGEE. The CDR3 nucleotides are TGTGCCAGCAGCGTATTCGCGGCTAGCACAGATACGCAGTATTTT. Protein sequence: CASSVFAASTDTQYF.

The sample holds many counts of this clonotype. J is TRBJ1-2 and V is TRBV6-5; D is perhaps TRBD1 (6 bases). Trimming stripped 2 bases from V and 8 bases from J, with 15 bases between. The germline gives CDR1 MNHEY, CDR2 SVGAGI. The CDR3 is 14 amino acids. The CDR3 reads CASSYRQGGEGYTF. For the CDR3, the DNA is TGTGCCAGCAGTTACCGTCAAGGGGGGGAAGGCTACACCTTC.

This clonotype appeared once. The CDR3 sequence is CASSPGDRGPLEPQHF. CDR3 nucleotide sequence: TGTGCCAGCAGCCCCGGGGACAGGGGGCCTTTAGAGCCCCAGCATTTT. V and J are TRBV7-9 and TRBJ1-5; 12 nucleotides align to TRBD1. Germline V lookup: CDR1 SEHNR, CDR2 FQNEAQ (reference sequence). The junction had 10 bases not matched to a gene; V was cut back by 5 bases and J by 8 bases. This CDR3 comprises 16 residues.

This sequence joins TRBV4-3 and TRBJ2-7; 12 bases align to TRBD2. The CDR3 loop spans 17 amino acids. With 0 bases clipped from V and 2 bases from J, the junction kept 5 bases outside the gene matches. Germline CDR1 is LGHNA and CDR2 is YSLEER. CDR3 DNA: TGCGCCAGCAGCCAAGAAGGGACTAGCGGGCTTCCCTACGAGCAGTACTTC. Translation gives CASSQEGTSGLPYEQYF.

The chain recombines TRBV7-9 with TRBJ2-3, with no clear D. V was shortened by 2 bases and J by 4 bases, with 7 bases between the two germline ends. The CDR3 has 13 amino acids. Germline CDR1 and CDR2: SEHNR and FQNEAQ (reference sequence). The CDR3 nucleotides are TGTGCCAGCAGCTTATGGAAGGCAGATACGCAGTATTTT. Protein product: CASSLWKADTQYF.

This clonotype was counted a few times. The chain has TRBV7-8 and TRBJ2-7; 10 bases match TRBD2. Germline V lookup: CDR1 SGHVS, CDR2 FQNEAQ. Trimming cost V 6 bases and J 2 bases; bases outside gene matches: 7. The CDR3 is 15 residues long. CDR3: CASSESGRAAYEQYF. CDR3 DNA: TGTGCCAGCAGTGAAAGCGGGAGGGCGGCCTACGAGCAGTACTTC. The full variable domain, rest sourced from reference TRBV7-8 and TRBJ2-7, is GAGVSQSPRYKVAKRGQDVALRCDPISGHVSLFWYQQALGQGPEFLTYFQNEAQLDKSGLPSDRFFAERPEGSVSTLKIQRTQQEDSAVYLCASSESGRAAYEQYFGPGTRLTVT.

In this sample, this clonotype turned up many times. For the CDR3, the DNA is TGCAGTGCTACCCTACTAGCGGGGGACAACCCTAGCACAGATACGCAGTATTTT. This encodes CSATLLAGDNPSTDTQYF. The chain links TRBV20-1 to TRBJ2-3; 11 bases are a match to TRBD2. Germline V gene data show CDR1 as DFQATT and CDR2 as SNEGSKA (reference sequence). J gave up 0 bases and V 4 bases, and 12 bases lay outside the gene matches. The CDR3 contains 18 residues.

The chain carries TRBV12-3 or TRBV12-4 and TRBJ1-1, with TRBD1 matching 8 bases. The CDR3 contains 17 residues. Trimming removed 4 bases from V and 0 bases from J; junction bases left unmatched: 10. The CDR3 is CASSSTRRTGLNTEAFF. Written as DNA, the CDR3 is TGTGCCAGCAGTTCGACAAGAAGGACAGGGTTGAACACTGAAGCTTTCTTT.

This clonotype came up many times. The V call is TRBV5-1, the J call TRBJ2-7; D gene unclear. The CDR3 is made up of 14 amino acids. Trimming pared 2 bases from V and 0 bases from J, leaving 9 bases between. Germline V gene sequence: CDR1 SGHRS, CDR2 YFSETQ. The CDR3 spells CASSFGDLSYEQYF. In DNA form, the CDR3 reads TGCGCCAGCAGCTTTGGGGATCTCTCCTACGAGCAGTACTTC.

This clonotype appeared a few times. V and J are TRBV5-6 and TRBJ2-3; 10 nucleotides agree with TRBD2. In germline, CDR1 is SGHDT, CDR2 YYEEEE. The CDR3 has 17 amino acids. J gave up 4 bases and V 1 base, and 9 bases lay outside the gene matches. CDR3 amino acids: CASSLLGAGGPSDTQYF. DNA for the CDR3: TGTGCCAGCAGCTTGCTCGGAGCGGGAGGGCCCTCAGATACGCAGTATTTT.

This clonotype appeared many times. V usage is TRBV28 and J usage is TRBJ2-1, with no clear D. The germline V gene encodes CDR1 MDHEN and CDR2 SYDVKM. CDR3 length equals 11 residues. Trimming removed 8 bases at V and 4 bases at J, with 6 bases between. The CDR3 DNA is TGTGCCAGCGGTGGTTACAATGAGCAGTTCTTC. Its translation is CASGGYNEQFF.

In its sample, this clonotype was seen a few times. V gene TRBV10-3 combines with J gene TRBJ2-1; possibly TRBD2 for D (6 bases). The CDR3 length is 16 residues. Trimming stripped 3 bases from V and 3 bases from J, with 15 bases between. Germline loops: CDR1 ENHRY, CDR2 SYGVKD. The DNA for the CDR3 is TGTGCCATCAGTGATCATACTGGGACTGTCTACAATGAGCAGTTCTTC. It is translated as CAISDHTGTVYNEQFF.

The gene calls are TRBV6-5 and TRBJ1-5; 12 nucleotides agree with TRBD1. Germline CDR1 reads MNHEY; CDR2 reads SVGAGI. V gave up 2 bases and J gave up 6 bases; unmatched junction bases: 2. This CDR3 is built from 15 residues. DNA for the CDR3: TGTGCCAGCAGTTACGGGGACAGGGGGCCTCAGCCCCAGCATTTT. Translated: CASSYGDRGPQPQHF.

The genes are TRBV24-1 and TRBJ1-2; D might be TRBD1 (6 bases). The germline V gene has CDR1 KGHDR and CDR2 SFDVKD. This CDR3 contains 14 residues. The ends were cut back, 0 bases at V and 5 bases at J, with 9 bases in the middle. This chain's CDR3 is CATSDLTGRYGYTF. DNA of the CDR3: TGTGCCACCAGTGATTTGACAGGGAGGTATGGCTACACCTTC.

This clonotype was counted between two and nine times. The genes are TRBV7-2 and TRBJ2-7; D uncertain. The ends were cut back, 2 bases at V and 3 bases at J, with 8 bases in the middle. Germline CDR1 SGHTA, CDR2 FQGNSA. This CDR3 spans 13 amino acids. CDR3 loop: CASSLLGDYEQYF. The CDR3 DNA follows: TGTGCCAGCAGCTTACTTGGGGACTACGAGCAGTACTTC.

This clonotype was counted between two and nine times. The chain combines TRBV7-9 with TRBJ2-5; no reliable D call. The V and J ends lost 1 base and 3 bases respectively, with 9 bases between them. The CDR3 runs 14 residues. The V gene's germline CDR1 is SEHNR and CDR2 FQNEAQ (reference sequence). The chain's CDR3 is CASSLELLEETQYF. The CDR3 DNA follows: TGTGCCAGCAGCTTAGAACTATTGGAAGAGACCCAGTACTTC.

This clonotype has a handful of counts. The rearrangement links TRBV7-9 to TRBJ1-6, with D hard to call. V lost 2 bases and J 9 bases, leaving 11 bases between the germline ends. Germline V gene data show CDR1 as SEHNR and CDR2 as FQNEAQ (reference sequence). There are 14 residues in the CDR3. As DNA, the CDR3 is TGTGCCAGCAGCTTAATTACACATGGTTCACCCCTCCACTTT. It translates to CASSLITHGSPLHF.

This clonotype was seen a few times. This chain joins TRBV2 and TRBJ2-1; 14 nucleotides line up with TRBD2. There are 16 residues in the CDR3. Germline V CDR1 and CDR2: SNHLY, FYNNEI. J gave up 7 bases and V 4 bases, and 6 bases lay outside the gene matches. The CDR3 nucleotides are TGTGCCAGCAGTGGCTTAGGACTAGCGGGAGGTAATGAGCAGTTCTTC. Translated, it gives CASSGLGLAGGNEQFF.

The chain couples TRBV5-5 to TRBJ2-2; 7 positions match TRBD1. Germline V gene sequence: CDR1 SGHKS, CDR2 YYEKEE (reference sequence). With 3 bases clipped from V and 5 bases from J, the junction kept 10 bases outside the gene matches. The CDR3 covers 16 residues. The CDR3 DNA follows: TGTGCCAGCAGCTCGGACACAGGGGCTCGAACCGGGGAGCTGTTTTTT. This sequence encodes CASSSDTGARTGELFF.

This chain links TRBV12-3 or TRBV12-4 with TRBJ2-3; 8 bases are shared with TRBD1. With 3 bases clipped from V and 0 bases from J, the junction kept 2 bases outside the gene matches. This CDR3 has 15 residues. The CDR3 bases are TGTGCCAGCAGTTTCTGGACAGGGAGCACAGATACGCAGTATTTT. This encodes CASSFWTGSTDTQYF.